This T cell receptor beta chain was obtained from a study of blood T cell repertoires in COVID-19. With V trimmed by 1 base and J by 5 bases, 8 bases remained unmatched. The V gene's germline CDR1 is SGHDT and CDR2 YYEEEE. There are 16 residues in the CDR3. Everyone who took part was roughly 18 to 89 years old, and they came from 24 US areas. People in the exposed group encountered a COVID-19 case within 2 weeks before entering the study. Only in-frame clones appear in the TCRdb table, and some are missing; sequencing was by immunoSEQ multiplex PCR. Counted here are about 180,000 clones, 70% to 80% occurring once; the ten biggest clones make up approximately 14%.

This TCR derives from a man aged 55 to 70 who had been exposed to COVID-19. The rearrangement links TRBV5-6 to TRBJ1-2; TRBD1 matches 10 bases. Input material: PBMCs or T cells enriched from blood (not recorded which). CDR3 DNA sequence: TGTGCCAGCAGCTTGAGGGGACAGGGGCAGAGTTATGGCTACACCTTC. Protein sequence: CASSLRGQGQSYGYTF.